These 23 T cell receptor beta chains were all obtained from the same sample, sequenced in a study of neurological immune-mediated disorders. TCRdb fed the 5' RACE reads into MiXCR, producing one record per CDR3 protein. The sample contains 40,000 to 50,000 distinct CDR3 sequences, 2% to 3% of which appear only once. What was sequenced was PBMCs. The receptors were sampled from a man aged 25-45 years with multiple sclerosis.

This clonotype was observed many times. The chain joins TRBV5-1 to TRBJ2-3, with a possible D match to TRBD1 (5 bases). There are 14 residues in the CDR3. Between the trimmed V and J ends, which lost 0 bases and 4 bases, there was a span of 9 bases. Germline CDR1 and CDR2: SGHRS and YFSETQ. The CDR3 reads CASSLAGAADTQYF. Here the CDR3 DNA reads TGCGCCAGCAGCTTGGCTGGGGCGGCAGATACGCAGTATTTT.

Many counts were recorded for this clonotype. J is TRBJ1-1 and V is TRBV5-1; TRBD1 agrees at 7 bases. Germline assignment: CDR1 SGHRS and CDR2 YFSETQ. Unmatched junction bases numbered 4, after V lost 4 bases and J lost 1 base. This CDR3 has 14 amino acids. The CDR3 sequence is CASSPGQSNTEAFF. The CDR3, as DNA: TGCGCCAGCAGCCCGGGACAGTCGAACACTGAAGCTTTCTTT.

This clonotype was observed a handful of times. V is TRBV9 and J is TRBJ2-2; possibly TRBD1 for D (6 bases). CDR1 is SGDLS, CDR2 YYNGEE, per germline. The CDR3 has 15 residues. The germline V and J ends were trimmed by 1 base and 5 bases, with 12 bases remaining between them. The CDR3 sequence: CASSVSKQGTGELFF. CDR3 DNA: TGTGCCAGCAGCGTAAGCAAACAGGGAACCGGGGAGCTGTTTTTT. Using reference TRBV9 and TRBJ2-2 for the parts outside the CDR3, the full variable domain is DSGVTQTPKHLITATGQRVTLRCSPRSGDLSVYWYQQSLDQGLQFLIQYYNGEERAKGNILERFSAQQFPDLHSELNLSSLELGDSALYFCASSVSKQGTGELFFGEGSRLTVL.

Concerning this clonotype itself: A much larger clone lies one base from this, so it may be a read error. The V call is TRBV5-5, the J call TRBJ2-7, with a weak D call TRBD2 (5 bases). V dropped 1 base and J dropped 3 bases, with 14 bases sitting between them. Germline V gene sequence: CDR1 SGHKS, CDR2 YYEKEE (reference sequence). The CDR3 is 15 amino acids. The CDR3 DNA is TGTGCCAGCAGCTTGAGCCGGAGGACGATCTACGAGCAGTACTTC. Translated: CASSLSRRTIYEQYF.

The sample holds many counts of this clonotype. The rearrangement links TRBV10-3 to TRBJ1-1; maybe TRBD1 (5 bases). Trimming took off 3 bases at V and 5 bases at J, with 16 bases between the two ends. This CDR3 has 15 amino acids. CDR1 is ENHRY and CDR2 is SYGVKD in the germline V gene. In nucleotides, the CDR3 is TGTGCCATCAGTGATAGGCTAATTCGGGGGACTGAAGCTTTCTTT. Amino acid sequence: CAISDRLIRGTEAFF.

This clonotype was seen repeatedly, ten times or more. The chain is built from TRBV20-1 and TRBJ1-6; 7 bases are shared with TRBD1. Germline CDR1 is DFQATT and CDR2 is SNEGSKA (reference sequence). V lost 4 bases and J lost 7; bases outside the gene matches: 7. The CDR3 is made up of 14 amino acids. The CDR3 loop reads CSAKSSGGNSPLHF. Here the CDR3 DNA reads TGCAGTGCTAAGTCCTCAGGGGGGAATTCACCCCTCCACTTT.

This clonotype was recorded at least ten times. The chain employs TRBV5-1 and TRBJ1-1; 12 bases line up with TRBD1. Looked up from germline, CDR1 is SGHRS and CDR2 is YFSETQ. The trim removed 4 bases at V and 0 bases at J, leaving 4 bases unmatched. The CDR3 has 16 amino acids. The CDR3 coding sequence is TGCGCCAGCAGCCAAGGGACAGGGGGCCTGAACACTGAAGCTTTCTTT. This encodes CASSQGTGGLNTEAFF.

This clonotype was counted ten times or more. This chain uses TRBV29-1 with TRBJ1-4, with D tentatively TRBD1 (5 bases). Per the germline V gene, CDR1 is SQVTM and CDR2 is ANQGSEA. V was cut by 5 bases and J by 5 bases, with 18 bases left in between. The CDR3 runs to 15 residues. CDR3 nucleotide sequence: TGCAGCGTTATGTCCCAGGGCGGGGGAAATGAAAAACTGTTTTTT. This codes for CSVMSQGGGNEKLFF.

The table lists this clonotype with many counts. The chain recombines TRBV7-8 with TRBJ2-7, with 11 nucleotides matching TRBD2. The CDR3 contains 14 residues. The V gene's germline CDR1 is SGHVS and CDR2 FQNEAQ. The ends lost 5 bases at V and 6 bases at J; junction bases unmatched: 6. For the CDR3, the DNA is TGTGCCAGCAGCCCACTAGCGGGAGCTATCGAGCAGTACTTC. Its protein is CASSPLAGAIEQYF.

This clonotype appeared many times. The gene calls are TRBV6-1 and TRBJ2-2, with 11 nucleotides matching TRBD2. V lost 11 bases, J lost 7 bases, and 18 bases stayed unmatched. Germline V gene lookup returns CDR1 MNHNS and CDR2 SASEGT. CDR3 length equals 17 residues. The CDR3 DNA sequence: TGTGCCCTCCGTTCGGAGGCTAGCGGGAGGAGTATCGGGGAGCTGTTTTTT. Translating it yields CALRSEASGRSIGELFF.

This clonotype was counted at least ten times. This chain joins TRBV11-2 and TRBJ2-1, with D perhaps matching TRBD2 (6 bases). The CDR3 contains 15 residues. The germline V gene has CDR1 SGHAT and CDR2 FQNNGV. Trimming pared 6 bases from V and 4 bases from J, leaving 16 bases between. The CDR3 is CASRLTGLEYNEQFF. CDR3 nucleotides: TGTGCCAGCAGACTGACGGGACTTGAATACAATGAGCAGTTCTTC.

This clonotype was observed many times. The rearrangement uses TRBV5-1 and TRBJ2-1, with D possibly called TRBD1 or TRBD2 (5 bases each). Trimming pared 1 base from V and 5 bases from J, leaving 10 bases between. CDR1 is SGHRS, CDR2 YFSETQ, per germline. The CDR3 runs 14 residues. The CDR3: CASSLQGDHNEQFF. In nucleotides, the CDR3 is TGCGCCAGCAGCTTGCAAGGGGACCACAATGAGCAGTTCTTC.

CDR3 region: CASSDSGAGAYNEQFF. The CDR3 DNA follows: TGTGCCAGCAGTGACTCGGGAGCGGGGGCGTACAATGAGCAGTTCTTC. The chain recombines TRBV6-4 with TRBJ2-1; 8 nucleotides match TRBD2. The germline V gene has CDR1 MRHNA and CDR2 SNTAGT. V shed 0 bases and J 4 bases; nucleotides not matched to a gene: 5. This CDR3 region has 16 residues.

This clonotype was recorded at least ten times. This rearrangement joins TRBV5-1 to TRBJ2-5, with 10 bases aligning to TRBD2. The germline V gene has CDR1 SGHRS and CDR2 YFSETQ. The CDR3 loop spans 20 amino acids. V dropped 4 bases and J dropped 1; count of bases not matched to a gene: 19. CDR3 loop: CASSRGDSWTSGTSQETQYF. The CDR3 nucleotides read TGCGCCAGCAGCAGGGGGGACAGCTGGACTAGCGGAACCAGCCAAGAGACCCAGTACTTC.

This clonotype was seen only a few times. Possible read error: a much larger clone is one base away. The chain couples TRBV20-1 to TRBJ2-7; D not certain. The CDR3 contains 12 residues. Trimming left V 7 bases short and J 2 bases short, with 12 bases between. Germline loops: CDR1 DFQATT, CDR2 SNEGSKA (reference sequence). The CDR3 sequence: CSVRKGTYEQYF. The CDR3 nucleotides read TGCAGTGTTCGAAAGGGAACCTACGAGCAGTACTTC.

This clonotype was counted at least ten times. The chain joins TRBV25-1 to TRBJ2-5; D assignment may be TRBD1 or TRBD2 (5 bases each). Trimming pared 2 bases from V and 1 base from J, leaving 14 bases between. The germline V gene encodes CDR1 MGHDK and CDR2 SYGVNS. The CDR3 extends over 16 amino acids. CDR3 coding DNA: TGTGCCAGCAGTGAAAATTTAGAGGGGTTCCAAGAGACCCAGTACTTC. Residues: CASSENLEGFQETQYF. Full variable domain (remainder filled in from reference TRBV25-1 and TRBJ2-5): EADIYQTPRYLVIGTGKKITLECSQTMGHDKMYWYQQDPGMELHLIHYSYGVNSTEKGDLSSESTVSRIRTEHFPLTLESARPSHTSQYLCASSENLEGFQETQYFGPGTRLLVL.

This clonotype was observed many times. This chain uses TRBV20-1 with TRBJ2-5; D may be TRBD2 (5 bases). This CDR3 has 16 amino acids. Germline V lookup: CDR1 DFQATT, CDR2 SNEGSKA (reference sequence). The V end was cut by 6 bases, the J end by 4 bases, with 24 bases between. CDR3 sequence (DNA): TGCAGTGCCTCCTTTCCGGGCCATGAGAGGGCAGAGACCCAGTACTTC. Its translation is CSASFPGHERAETQYF.

This clonotype was detected ten times or more. The gene calls are TRBV3-1 and TRBJ2-1, with 13 bases identical to TRBD2. Germline loops: CDR1 LGHDT, CDR2 YNNKEL (reference sequence). Losses at the gene ends were 7 bases for V and 5 bases for J; bases not matched to a gene: 14. The length of the CDR3 is 18 residues. The chain's CDR3 is CASTLRGRLAGGNNEQFF. The CDR3 DNA reads TGTGCCAGCACCCTCAGGGGGAGACTAGCGGGAGGTAACAATGAGCAGTTCTTC.

At least ten counts were recorded for this clonotype. The gene calls are TRBV12-3 or TRBV12-4 and TRBJ2-1; 9 nucleotides align to TRBD1. The ends lost 6 bases at V and 8 bases at J; junction bases unmatched: 5. This CDR3 comprises 13 residues. The CDR3 sequence is CASSRDRADEQFF. The CDR3, as DNA: TGTGCCAGCAGCCGGGACAGGGCGGATGAGCAGTTCTTC.

This clonotype was seen at least ten times. The V and J genes are TRBV27 and TRBJ2-7; the D gene is possibly TRBD1 (6 bases). The CDR3 sequence is 14 residues long. The V gene's germline CDR1 is MNHEY and CDR2 SMNVEV (reference sequence). V gave up 3 bases and J gave up 3 bases, with 12 bases separating them. The CDR3 bases are TGTGCCAGCAGTTTTGGGCAGGGGAACTACGAGCAGTACTTC. Its translation: CASSFGQGNYEQYF.

This clonotype has ten or more counts. The chain recombines TRBV19 with TRBJ1-1; no firm D call. The CDR3 consists of 14 residues. V lost 0 bases, J lost 6 bases, and 11 bases lay in between. Per germline, CDR1 LNHDA and CDR2 SQIVND (reference sequence). The CDR3, as DNA: TGTGCCAGTAGTATAGAAAGGTTTGGGTCTGAAGCTTTCTTT. Protein product: CASSIERFGSEAFF.

The chain uses TRBV12-3 or TRBV12-4 and TRBJ1-5; D remains ambiguous. With 8 bases removed from V and 2 bases from J, the gap between germline ends came to 13 bases. CDR3 size: 14 residues. Here the CDR3 DNA reads TGTGCCAGCGCAGATTTCGGGGGCAATCAGCCCCAGCATTTT. Its translation: CASADFGGNQPQHF.

The chain carries TRBV20-1 and TRBJ2-7, with D uncertain. The germline V and J ends were trimmed by 1 base and 7 bases, with 14 bases remaining between them. Germline V gene sequence: CDR1 DFQATT, CDR2 SNEGSKA (reference sequence). The CDR3 is 13 residues long. CDR3 nucleotides: TGCAGTGCTAGAGGGCAGGTCCCCAAAGAGCAGTACTTC. Its protein product is CSARGQVPKEQYF.